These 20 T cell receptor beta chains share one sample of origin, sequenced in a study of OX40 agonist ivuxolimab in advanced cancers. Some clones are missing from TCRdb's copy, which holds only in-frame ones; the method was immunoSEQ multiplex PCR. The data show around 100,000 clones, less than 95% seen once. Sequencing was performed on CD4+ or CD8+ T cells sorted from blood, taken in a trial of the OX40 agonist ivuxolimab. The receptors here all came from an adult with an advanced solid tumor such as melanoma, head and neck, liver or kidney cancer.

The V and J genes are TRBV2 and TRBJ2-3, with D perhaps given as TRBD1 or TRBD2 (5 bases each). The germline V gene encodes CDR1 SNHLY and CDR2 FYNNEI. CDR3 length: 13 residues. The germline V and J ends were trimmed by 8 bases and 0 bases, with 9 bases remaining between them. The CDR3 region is CASGGDSTDTQYF. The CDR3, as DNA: TGTGCCAGCGGGGGTGATAGCACAGATACGCAGTATTTT.

The DNA for the CDR3 is TGTGCCAGCAGCCACCCCGATGGGACCCAGTACTTC. Translated: CASSHPDGTQYF. The genes are TRBV7-2 and TRBJ2-5; D unresolved. The CDR3 has 12 residues. Looked up from germline, CDR1 is SGHTA and CDR2 is FQGNSA. V gave up 5 bases and J gave up 7 bases, with 11 bases separating them.

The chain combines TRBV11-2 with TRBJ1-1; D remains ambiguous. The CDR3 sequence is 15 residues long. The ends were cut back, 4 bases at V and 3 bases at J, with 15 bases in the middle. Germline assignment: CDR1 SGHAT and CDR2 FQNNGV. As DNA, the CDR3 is TGTGCCAGCAGCTCGGGGAGACGGAGGGACACTGAAGCTTTCTTT. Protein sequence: CASSSGRRRDTEAFF.

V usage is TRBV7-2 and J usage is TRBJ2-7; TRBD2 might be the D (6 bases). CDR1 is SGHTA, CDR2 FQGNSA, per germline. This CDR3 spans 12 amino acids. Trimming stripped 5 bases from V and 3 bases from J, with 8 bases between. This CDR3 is CASSRDFYEQYF. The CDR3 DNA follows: TGTGCCAGCAGCCGGGACTTCTACGAGCAGTACTTC.

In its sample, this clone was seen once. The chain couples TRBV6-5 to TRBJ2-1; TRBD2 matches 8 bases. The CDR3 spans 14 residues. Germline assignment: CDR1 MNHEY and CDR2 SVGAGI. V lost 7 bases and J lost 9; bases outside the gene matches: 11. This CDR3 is CASTAPAGGTEQFF. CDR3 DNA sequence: TGTGCCAGCACTGCCCCGGCGGGAGGTACTGAGCAGTTCTTC.

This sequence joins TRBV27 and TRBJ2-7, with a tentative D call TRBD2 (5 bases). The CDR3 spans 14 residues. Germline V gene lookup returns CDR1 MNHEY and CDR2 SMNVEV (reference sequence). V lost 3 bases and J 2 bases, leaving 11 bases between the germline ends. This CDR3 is CASSFEGATYEQYF. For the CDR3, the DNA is TGTGCCAGCAGTTTTGAGGGTGCCACCTACGAGCAGTACTTC.

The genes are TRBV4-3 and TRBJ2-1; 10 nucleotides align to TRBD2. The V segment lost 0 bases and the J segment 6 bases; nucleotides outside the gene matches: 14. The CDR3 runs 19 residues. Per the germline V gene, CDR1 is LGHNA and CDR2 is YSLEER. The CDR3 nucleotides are TGCGCCAGCAGCCAAGAGTTAATAGCGGGAGGCCGGGGGAGCAATGAGCAGTTCTTC. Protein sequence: CASSQELIAGGRGSNEQFF.

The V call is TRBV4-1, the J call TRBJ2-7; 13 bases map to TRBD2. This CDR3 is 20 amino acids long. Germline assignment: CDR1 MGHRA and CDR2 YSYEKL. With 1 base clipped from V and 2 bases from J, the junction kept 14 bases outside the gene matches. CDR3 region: CASSQASLTDGLAGAYEQYF. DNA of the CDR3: TGCGCCAGCAGCCAAGCGTCGCTCACCGACGGACTAGCGGGAGCCTACGAGCAGTACTTC.

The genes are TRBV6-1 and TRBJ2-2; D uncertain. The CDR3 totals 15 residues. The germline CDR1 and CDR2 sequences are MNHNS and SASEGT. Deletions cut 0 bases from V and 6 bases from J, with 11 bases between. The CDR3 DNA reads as TGTGCCAGCAGTGAAGCGACGAAAACGGCCGGGGAGCTGTTTTTT. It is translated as CASSEATKTAGELFF.

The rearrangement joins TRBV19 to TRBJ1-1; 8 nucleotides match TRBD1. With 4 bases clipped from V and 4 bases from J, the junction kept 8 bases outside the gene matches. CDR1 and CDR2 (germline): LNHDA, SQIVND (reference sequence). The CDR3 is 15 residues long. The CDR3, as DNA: TGTGCCAGTAGTACTCGGACAGGGAGAAGCACTGAAGCTTTCTTT. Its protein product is CASSTRTGRSTEAFF.

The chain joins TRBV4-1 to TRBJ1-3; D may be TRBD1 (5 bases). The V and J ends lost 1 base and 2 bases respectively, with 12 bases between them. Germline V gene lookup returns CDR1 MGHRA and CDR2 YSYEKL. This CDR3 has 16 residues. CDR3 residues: CASSQVRGPPGNTIYF. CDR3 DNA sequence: TGCGCCAGCAGCCAAGTTAGGGGCCCCCCTGGAAACACCATATATTTT.

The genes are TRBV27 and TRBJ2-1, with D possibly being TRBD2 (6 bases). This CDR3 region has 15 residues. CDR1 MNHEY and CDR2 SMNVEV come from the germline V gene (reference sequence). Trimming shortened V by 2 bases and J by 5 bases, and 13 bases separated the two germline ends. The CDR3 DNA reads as TGTGCCAGCAGTTTAAGGGCTAGCGCTAACAATGAGCAGTTCTTC. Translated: CASSLRASANNEQFF.

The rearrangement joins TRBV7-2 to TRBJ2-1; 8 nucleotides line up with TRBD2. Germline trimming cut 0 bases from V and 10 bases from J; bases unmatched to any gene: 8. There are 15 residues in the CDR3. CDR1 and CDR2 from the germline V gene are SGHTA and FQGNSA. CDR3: CASSLARAGGQEQFF. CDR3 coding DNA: TGTGCCAGCAGCTTAGCCCGGGCGGGAGGCCAAGAGCAGTTCTTC.

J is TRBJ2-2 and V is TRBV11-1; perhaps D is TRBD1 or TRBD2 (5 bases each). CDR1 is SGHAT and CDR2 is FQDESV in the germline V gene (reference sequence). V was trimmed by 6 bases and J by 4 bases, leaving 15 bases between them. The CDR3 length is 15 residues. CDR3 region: CASSPGRSVTGELFF. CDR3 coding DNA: TGTGCCAGCAGTCCGGGACGGAGCGTCACCGGGGAGCTGTTTTTT.

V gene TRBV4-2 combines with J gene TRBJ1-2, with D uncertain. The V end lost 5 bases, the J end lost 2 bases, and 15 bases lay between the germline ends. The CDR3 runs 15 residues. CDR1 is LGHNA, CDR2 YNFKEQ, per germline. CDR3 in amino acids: CASSSPNTENYGYTF. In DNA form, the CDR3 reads TGTGCCAGCAGCTCACCGAACACGGAAAACTATGGCTACACCTTC.

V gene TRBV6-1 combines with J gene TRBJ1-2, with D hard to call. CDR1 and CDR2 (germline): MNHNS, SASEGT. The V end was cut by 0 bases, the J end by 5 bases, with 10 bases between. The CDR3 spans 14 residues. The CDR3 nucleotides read TGTGCCAGCAGTGAAGCGCGACGGCAATATGGCTACACCTTC. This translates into CASSEARRQYGYTF.

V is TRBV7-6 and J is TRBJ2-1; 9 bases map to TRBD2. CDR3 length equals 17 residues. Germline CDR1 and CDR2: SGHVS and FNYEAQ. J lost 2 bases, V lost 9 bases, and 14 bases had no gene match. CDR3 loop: CASTAGGAEPAYNEQFF. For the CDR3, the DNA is TGTGCCAGTACAGCGGGGGGAGCGGAACCAGCCTACAATGAGCAGTTCTTC.

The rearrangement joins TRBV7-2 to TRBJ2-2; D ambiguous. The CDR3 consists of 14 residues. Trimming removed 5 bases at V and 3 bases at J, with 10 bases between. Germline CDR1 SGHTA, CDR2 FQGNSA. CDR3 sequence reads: CASSHDLDTGELFF. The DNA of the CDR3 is TGTGCCAGCAGCCATGACTTAGACACCGGGGAGCTGTTTTTT.

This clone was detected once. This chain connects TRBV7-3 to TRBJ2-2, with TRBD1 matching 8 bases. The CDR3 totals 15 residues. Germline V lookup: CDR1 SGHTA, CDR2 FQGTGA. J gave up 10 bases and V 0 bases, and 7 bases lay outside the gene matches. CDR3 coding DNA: TGTGCCAGCAGCTTAACGCAGGGGGCGCGAGAGGAGCTGTTTTTT. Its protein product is CASSLTQGAREELFF.

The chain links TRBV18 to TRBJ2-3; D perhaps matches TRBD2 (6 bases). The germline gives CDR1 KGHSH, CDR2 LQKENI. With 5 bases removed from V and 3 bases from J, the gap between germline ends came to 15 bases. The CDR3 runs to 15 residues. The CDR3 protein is CASSAGHGGTDTQYF. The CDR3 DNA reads TGTGCCAGCTCAGCGGGGCACGGCGGTACAGATACGCAGTATTTT.